The rows below give T cell receptor beta chains drawn from one sample of a study of OX40 agonist ivuxolimab in advanced cancers. The data were produced by immunoSEQ multiplex PCR, yet TCRdb's version contains in-frame clones alone and is incomplete. This sample has 70,000 to 75,000 clones, with 65% to 90% found just once. The source was CD4+ or CD8+ T cells sorted from blood, collected in a trial of the OX40 agonist ivuxolimab. The receptors shown here come from an adult with an advanced solid tumor such as melanoma, head and neck, liver or kidney cancer. The CDR3 runs from the conserved cysteine through the conserved F or W. The D gene is left open where the match is weak. Expanded clones are given a class, and other clones once, few, many or no size at all.

clone_size: .; j_call: TRBJ1-2; d_call: .; v_call: TRBV6-1; cdr3_nt: TGTGCCAGCAGCTTTGGGGTTAACTATGGCTACACCTTC; cdr3_aa: CASSFGVNYGYTF
clone_size: .; j_call: TRBJ1-2; d_call: .; v_call: TRBV1; cdr3_nt: TGCACCAGCAGCCAAGCTCAGGGACAGGGGCCTGGAGGCTATGGCTACACCTTC; cdr3_aa: CTSSQAQGQGPGGYGYTF
clone_size: .; j_call: TRBJ2-1; d_call: TRBD1; v_call: TRBV27; cdr3_nt: TGTGCCAGCATCATTTTCGGGGACAGCCACAATGAGCAGTTCTTC; cdr3_aa: CASIIFGDSHNEQFF
clone_size: once; j_call: TRBJ2-7; d_call: TRBD1; v_call: TRBV30; cdr3_nt: TGTGCCTGGAGTGACACAGGGGGCCCCACCTACGAGCAGTACTTC; cdr3_aa: CAWSDTGGPTYEQYF
clone_size: .; j_call: TRBJ2-4; d_call: TRBD2; v_call: TRBV6-1; cdr3_nt: TGTGCCAGCAGGGCGGGGGAAATAGCCAAAAACATTCAGTACTTC; cdr3_aa: CASRAGEIAKNIQYF
clone_size: .; j_call: TRBJ1-1; d_call: .; v_call: TRBV6-5; cdr3_nt: TGTGCCAGCAGTGATGATTATAAAGCTTTCTTT; cdr3_aa: CASSDDYKAFF
clone_size: once; j_call: TRBJ2-3; d_call: TRBD1; v_call: TRBV27; cdr3_nt: TGTGCCAGCAGCCGGCTCCCCAAATGGACAGGGACAGATACGCAGTATTTT; cdr3_aa: CASSRLPKWTGTDTQYF
clone_size: .; j_call: TRBJ1-6; d_call: .; v_call: TRBV2; cdr3_nt: TGTGCCAGCAAGGGGGGATATGATAATTCACCCCTCCACTTT; cdr3_aa: CASKGGYDNSPLHF
clone_size: .; j_call: TRBJ1-5; d_call: .; v_call: TRBV7-3; cdr3_nt: TGTGCCAGCAGCTTAACGTGTCAGTCCCCCTCGCCCCAGCATTTT; cdr3_aa: CASSLTCQSPSPQHF
clone_size: .; j_call: TRBJ2-7; d_call: .; v_call: TRBV4-2; cdr3_nt: TGTGCCAGCAGCCAAGCGGTAACCTACGAGCAGTACTTC; cdr3_aa: CASSQAVTYEQYF
clone_size: .; j_call: TRBJ1-2; d_call: .; v_call: TRBV11-3; cdr3_nt: TGTGCCAGCAGCTTAACAGGAGGGTATGGCTACACCTTC; cdr3_aa: CASSLTGGYGYTF